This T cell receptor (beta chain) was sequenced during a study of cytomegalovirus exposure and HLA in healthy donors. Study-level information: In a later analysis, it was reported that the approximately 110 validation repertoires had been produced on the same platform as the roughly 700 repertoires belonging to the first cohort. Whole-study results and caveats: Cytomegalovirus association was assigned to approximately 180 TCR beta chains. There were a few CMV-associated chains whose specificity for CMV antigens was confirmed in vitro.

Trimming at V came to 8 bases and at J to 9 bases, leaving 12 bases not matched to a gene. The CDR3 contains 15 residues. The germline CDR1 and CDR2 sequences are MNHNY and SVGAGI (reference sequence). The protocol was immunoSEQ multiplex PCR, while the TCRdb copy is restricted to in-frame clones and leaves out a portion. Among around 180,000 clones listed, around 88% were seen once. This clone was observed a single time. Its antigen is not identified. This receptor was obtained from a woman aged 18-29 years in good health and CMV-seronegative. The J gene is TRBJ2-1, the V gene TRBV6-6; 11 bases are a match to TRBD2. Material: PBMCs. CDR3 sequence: CASAPTSGVRIEQFF. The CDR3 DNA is TGTGCCAGCGCCCCGACTAGCGGGGTCCGTATTGAGCAGTTCTTC.